The 8 T cell receptor beta chains below all came from one sample that was sequenced in a study of blood T cell repertoires in COVID-19. Produced via immunoSEQ multiplex PCR; TCRdb's table is partial and in-frame only. This sample has hundreds of thousands of clones; around nine tenths occur once, and the top ten carry about a tenth. Sequenced: PBMCs or T cells enriched from blood (not recorded which). These receptors were taken from a woman in her fifties or sixties who had recovered from COVID-19.

The chain recombines TRBV10-3 with TRBJ2-3, with D tentatively TRBD2 (6 bases). This CDR3 contains 11 residues. V was shortened by 10 bases and J by 9 bases, with 14 bases between the two germline ends. Germline CDR1 ENHRY, CDR2 SYGVKD. The CDR3 spells CATRSGETQYF. In DNA form, the CDR3 reads TGTGCCACCCGGTCGGGGGAGACGCAGTATTTT.

This sequence joins TRBV3-1 (or the pseudogene TRBV3-2) and TRBJ2-5, with 7 positions matching TRBD2. CDR1 and CDR2 (germline): LGHDT, YNNKEL (reference sequence). CDR3 length equals 16 residues. J lost 2 bases, V lost 1 base, and 7 bases had no gene match. CDR3 protein: CASSQAWAGVQETQYF. CDR3 DNA sequence: TGTGCCAGCAGCCAAGCGTGGGCGGGGGTACAAGAGACCCAGTACTTC.

The genes are TRBV7-8 and TRBJ2-7; D gene unclear. CDR3 length: 13 amino acids. Trimming removed 1 base at V and 5 bases at J, with 9 bases between. Germline CDR1 and CDR2: SGHVS and FQNEAQ. CDR3 sequence: CASSLVAVHEQYF. In nucleotides, the CDR3 is TGTGCCAGCAGCTTAGTGGCGGTACACGAGCAGTACTTC.

The chain combines TRBV6-5 with TRBJ1-1; possible D gene TRBD1, 5 bases. V lost 5 bases to trimming and J lost 3 bases, with 10 bases between them. This CDR3 contains 13 residues. The V gene's germline CDR1 is MNHEY and CDR2 SVGAGI. CDR3 sequence (DNA): TGTGCCAGCAGTCCCAGGGTGGACACTGAAGCTTTCTTT. As protein: CASSPRVDTEAFF.

The chain combines TRBV27 with TRBJ2-1, with a tentative D call TRBD1 (6 bases). Germline values: CDR1 MNHEY, CDR2 SMNVEV (reference sequence). The CDR3 totals 17 residues. Between the trimmed V and J ends, which lost 5 bases and 8 bases, there was a span of 25 bases. CDR3 nucleotides: TGTGCCAGCAGTCCCACCGGTGACAGGTTCACCCGGGATGAGCAGTTCTTC. This encodes CASSPTGDRFTRDEQFF.

This sequence joins TRBV9 and TRBJ2-3, with TRBD2 identical over 9 bases. Germline CDR1 SGDLS, CDR2 YYNGEE. The CDR3 covers 17 residues. Trimming removed 0 bases from V and 3 bases from J; junction bases left unmatched: 8. The CDR3: CASSVGGGGVKTDTQYF. The DNA for the CDR3 is TGTGCCAGCAGCGTAGGCGGCGGGGGGGTAAAAACAGATACGCAGTATTTT.

This chain uses TRBV12-3 or TRBV12-4 with TRBJ2-1, with 7 bases fitting TRBD2. CDR3 length equals 12 residues. The trim removed 7 bases at V and 9 bases at J, leaving 6 bases unmatched. CDR3 bases: TGTGCCAGCAATCCGGGGGGAGCTGAGCAGTTCTTC. Protein: CASNPGGAEQFF.

The V and J genes are TRBV7-6 and TRBJ2-7, with 13 nucleotides matching TRBD2. The CDR3 is made up of 16 amino acids. Germline V gene sequence: CDR1 SGHVS, CDR2 FNYEAQ. With V trimmed by 4 bases and J by 5 bases, 8 bases remained unmatched. CDR3 DNA: TGTGCCAGCAGCTACATACTAGCGGGGGGGCCCGACGAGCAGTACTTC. Residues: CASSYILAGGPDEQYF.